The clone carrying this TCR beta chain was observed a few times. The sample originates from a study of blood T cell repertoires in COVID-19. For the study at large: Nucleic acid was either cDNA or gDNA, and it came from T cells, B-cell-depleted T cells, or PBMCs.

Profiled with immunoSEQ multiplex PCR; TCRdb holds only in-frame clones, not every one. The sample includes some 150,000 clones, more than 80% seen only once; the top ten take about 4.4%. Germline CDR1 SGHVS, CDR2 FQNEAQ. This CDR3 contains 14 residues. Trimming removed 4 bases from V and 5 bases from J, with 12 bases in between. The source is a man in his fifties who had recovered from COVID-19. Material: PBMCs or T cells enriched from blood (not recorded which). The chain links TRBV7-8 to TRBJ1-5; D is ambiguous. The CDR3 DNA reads TGTGCCAGCAGCTCGTTAGTAGGAGATCAGCCCCAGCATTTT. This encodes CASSSLVGDQPQHF.